The source of this T cell receptor (beta chain) is a study of cytotoxic CD8 clonotypes in ibrutinib-treated CLL. Study-level findings and limits: An increase in clonality occurred at ibrutinib response, followed by a return toward baseline at progression. The public clonotypes identified were infrequent and showed contraction or stability on treatment.

A word on this clone: Its antigen is not identified.

Per the germline V gene, CDR1 is MDHEN and CDR2 is SYDVKM. Trimming cost V 3 bases and J 4 bases, with 10 bases left between them. The CDR3 contains 13 residues. Clones were sequenced by immunoSEQ multiplex PCR, and TCRdb holds only the in-frame ones, with some missing. In the table there are about 300,000 clones, 65% to 85% of which are singletons. This specimen was PBMCs, taken at disease progression, from a patient treated with ibrutinib. J is TRBJ2-7 and V is TRBV28, with D tentatively TRBD1 or TRBD2 (5 bases each). The TCR comes from a human donor with chronic lymphocytic leukemia. Written as DNA, the CDR3 is TGTGCCAGCAGTTTCCACGGGACGTACGAGCAGTACTTC. It encodes CASSFHGTYEQYF.